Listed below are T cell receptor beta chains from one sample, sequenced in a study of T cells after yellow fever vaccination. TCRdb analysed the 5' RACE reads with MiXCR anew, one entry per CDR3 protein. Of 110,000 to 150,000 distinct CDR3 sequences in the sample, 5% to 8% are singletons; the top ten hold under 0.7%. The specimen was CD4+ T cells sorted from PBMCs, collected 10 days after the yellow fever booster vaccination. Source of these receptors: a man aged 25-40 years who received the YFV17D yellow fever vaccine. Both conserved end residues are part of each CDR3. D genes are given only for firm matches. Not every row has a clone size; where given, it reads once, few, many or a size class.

TGTGCCAGCAGCGTCATCGCGGCAGGGGGCCGCGAGCAGTACTTC,CASSVIAAGGREQYF,many,TRBJ2-7,TRBD1,TRBV28
TGTGCCAGCAGCCAAGATCGTTCTAGCGGGACCGAACCGATAGCCAAAAACATTCAGTACTTC,CASSQDRSSGTEPIAKNIQYF,many,TRBJ2-4,TRBD2,TRBV3-1
TGTGCCAGCAGCCAGCCGGGACTAGACGAGCAGTACTTC,CASSQPGLDEQYF,-,TRBJ2-7,TRBD2,TRBV7-7
TGTGCCTGGAGTGTTTATGGCCAAGAGACCCAGTACTTC,CAWSVYGQETQYF,many,TRBJ2-5,-,TRBV30
TGTGCCAGCAGTACCGGGACAGCAAGTCAGCCCCAGCATTTT,CASSTGTASQPQHF,few,TRBJ1-5,TRBD1,TRBV6-1
TGTGCCAGCAGCTTACAGGTTGGTACATCAACCTACGAGCAGTACTTC,CASSLQVGTSTYEQYF,-,TRBJ2-7,-,TRBV7-2
TGTGCCAGCAGTTTTGGGACCGGGAGCTCCTATAATTCACCCCTCCACTTT,CASSFGTGSSYNSPLHF,many,TRBJ1-6,-,TRBV12-3/TRBV12-4
TGCAGTGCTAGTACGACACAGGCCTCCTATGGCTACACCTTC,CSASTTQASYGYTF,many,TRBJ1-2,-,TRBV20-1
TGTGCCAGCAGCTACACAGATACGCAGTATTTT,CASSYTDTQYF,many,TRBJ2-3,-,TRBV5-6
TGTGCCAGCAGCTTACGTGCCGGGAGCTATAGGAATGAGCAGTTCTTC,CASSLRAGSYRNEQFF,-,TRBJ2-1,-,TRBV7-3
TGTGCCAGCAGCTTCGGGCCGAATGAGCAGTTCTTC,CASSFGPNEQFF,many,TRBJ2-1,-,TRBV7-2
TGTGCCAGCAGCGCAGGACCCTCCCATATCCACAATGAGCAGTTCTTC,CASSAGPSHIHNEQFF,many,TRBJ2-1,-,TRBV11-2
TGTGCCATCAGGAGGGGGGAGGACCAGCCCCAGCATTTT,CAIRRGEDQPQHF,-,TRBJ1-5,-,TRBV10-3
TGTGCCAGCAGTTCGAACAGGGGCGGCACTGAAGCTTTCTTT,CASSSNRGGTEAFF,many,TRBJ1-1,TRBD1,TRBV27
TGTGCCAGCAGTGAGCCGGCAGGGAGTACAGATACGCAGTATTTT,CASSEPAGSTDTQYF,many,TRBJ2-3,-,TRBV25-1
TGTGCCAGCCTCCCTTATGCGACTAGCGGGAGGGCCTACAATGAGCAGTTCTTC,CASLPYATSGRAYNEQFF,few,TRBJ2-1,TRBD2,TRBV11-1
TGCAGTGCTAGAAAGCAGGGGGCTTTCGAGCAGTACTTC,CSARKQGAFEQYF,many,TRBJ2-7,TRBD1,TRBV20-1
TGTGCCAGCAGCTTGATTAGCGGGAATTTAGAGACCCAGTACTTC,CASSLISGNLETQYF,-,TRBJ2-5,TRBD2,TRBV13
TGTGCCAGCAGTTTAAGAGGGTCCTATGGCTACACCTTC,CASSLRGSYGYTF,-,TRBJ1-2,-,TRBV12-3/TRBV12-4
TGTGCCAGCAGTTGGGGACAGGGAGTCTACGAGCAGTACTTC,CASSWGQGVYEQYF,many,TRBJ2-7,TRBD1,TRBV6-5
TGTGCCAGCAGACGCCAACTTAGCGGGAGAACCGGGGAGCTGTTTTTT,CASRRQLSGRTGELFF,many,TRBJ2-2,TRBD2,TRBV3-1
TGCAGCGACTCCGTAACTAGCGGGAGCACAGATACGCAGTATTTT,CSDSVTSGSTDTQYF,few,TRBJ2-3,TRBD2,TRBV20-1
TGTGCCAGCAGGACGTGGGGAGAGCAGTACTTC,CASRTWGEQYF,many,TRBJ2-7,-,TRBV12-3/TRBV12-4
TGCAGTGCTACATCGAGGGCTAGCGGGAGGTCTTACAATGAGCAGTTCTTC,CSATSRASGRSYNEQFF,many,TRBJ2-1,TRBD2,TRBV20-1
TGCAGTGCGAGACGGGGAGGGGTAAACTATGGCTACACCTTC,CSARRGGVNYGYTF,few,TRBJ1-2,-,TRBV20-1
TGCAGTGCTAGACAGGGGGGAAACACCGGGGAGCTGTTTTTT,CSARQGGNTGELFF,many,TRBJ2-2,-,TRBV20-1
TGTGCCAGCAGTGAATCCCCGGGGGCAGACTACGAGCAGTACTTC,CASSESPGADYEQYF,many,TRBJ2-7,-,TRBV25-1
TGTGCCAGCAGCCAAGACATAAGGGGTTACGAGCAGTACTTC,CASSQDIRGYEQYF,many,TRBJ2-7,-,TRBV14